One and the same sample provided the 28 T cell receptor beta chains below, sequenced in a study of beta chain features in type 1 diabetes. Study-wide findings and caveats: There was a moderate but significant shortening of TCRB CDR3s in all four CD4+ subsets of Type 1 diabetes patients.

Expressed TCRB transcripts were sequenced because the entire RNA isolate underwent reverse transcription. Assay used: immunoSEQ multiplex PCR; TCRdb lists only in-frame clones, some missing. The sample includes roughly 160,000 clones, 8% to 9.5% of them seen just once. For these TCRs, the target antigens are not known. Sequenced material: central memory CD4+ T cells from blood. The receptor source for this set is a woman in her late teens or twenties with type 1 diabetes.

The rearrangement joins TRBV25-1 to TRBJ1-2; a weak D match, TRBD1 (6 bases). The germline V gene has CDR1 MGHDK and CDR2 SYGVNS. Trimming removed 3 bases at V and 8 bases at J, with 16 bases between. The CDR3 is 14 amino acids. The chain's CDR3 is CASSESNRAGGYTF. The DNA for the CDR3 is TGTGCCAGCAGTGAGTCTAACAGGGCGGGCGGCTACACCTTC.

CDR3 in amino acids: CASSVHRQDRGSNQPQHF. Here the CDR3 DNA reads TGTGCCAGCAGCGTACACCGACAAGACAGGGGGTCTAATCAGCCCCAGCATTTT. The chain joins TRBV9 to TRBJ1-5; TRBD1 matches at 9 bases. CDR3 length: 18 amino acids. With V trimmed by 1 base and J by 4 bases, 12 bases remained unmatched. Germline V gives CDR1 SGDLS, CDR2 YYNGEE.

This clone was seen more than once but under ten times. For the CDR3, the DNA is TGTGCCAGCAGATCAGATGCAGATACGCAGTATTTT. This gives the protein CASRSDADTQYF. This chain joins TRBV2 and TRBJ2-3; D is undetermined. The germline CDR1 and CDR2 sequences are SNHLY and FYNNEI. V was pared by 6 bases and J by 4 bases, with 8 bases between. The length of the CDR3 is 12 residues. Using reference TRBV2 and TRBJ2-3 for the parts outside the CDR3, the full variable domain is EPEVTQTPSHQVTQMGQEVILRCVPISNHLYFYWYRQILGQKVEFLVSFYNNEISEKSEIFDDQFSVERPDGSNFTLKIRSTKLEDSAMYFCASRSDADTQYFGPGTRLTVL.

There are a few counts of this clone. The chain is built from TRBV6-5 and TRBJ2-7; TRBD1 matches 9 bases. This CDR3 spans 13 amino acids. Germline V gives CDR1 MNHEY, CDR2 SVGAGI. Unmatched junction bases numbered 6, after V lost 8 bases and J lost 4 bases. The CDR3 loop is CASLKGQGYEQYF. For the CDR3, the DNA is TGTGCCAGCCTCAAGGGACAGGGTTACGAGCAGTACTTC.

The chain carries TRBV7-2 and TRBJ1-2; weak D call: TRBD1 (6 bases). V was cut by 4 bases and J by 4 bases, with 10 bases left in between. The CDR3 loop spans 13 amino acids. Germline V CDR1 and CDR2: SGHTA, FQGNSA. The CDR3 bases are TGTGCCAGCAGCTCAGGACAGTTCTATGGCTACACCTTC. Amino acids: CASSSGQFYGYTF.

This clone turned up a few times. V usage is TRBV7-9 and J usage is TRBJ2-7; tentative D call: TRBD2 (5 bases). Germline CDR1 and CDR2: SEHNR and FQNEAQ (reference sequence). The CDR3 sequence is 16 residues long. Between the trimmed V and J ends, which lost 4 bases and 0 bases, there was a span of 16 bases. The CDR3, as DNA: TGTGCCAGCAGCTCGCTGAGGGCAGTGAGCTCCTACGAGCAGTACTTC. It encodes CASSSLRAVSSYEQYF.

A few counts support this clone. The rearrangement links TRBV19 to TRBJ1-5; D remains unclear. The CDR3 is 14 residues long. Germline V gene data show CDR1 as LNHDA and CDR2 as SQIVND (reference sequence). Trimming pared 7 bases from V and 2 bases from J, leaving 12 bases between. CDR3 DNA: TGTGCCAGTAACTGGCGGAGAGGCAATCAGCCCCAGCATTTT. Protein sequence: CASNWRRGNQPQHF.

This clone has just a few counts. This chain connects TRBV7-3 to TRBJ2-1; 10 bases align to TRBD2. The V gene end was trimmed by 2 bases and the J gene end by 4 bases; junction bases not matched to a gene: 2. Germline V gene sequence: CDR1 SGHTA, CDR2 FQGTGA. The CDR3 has 15 residues. CDR3 coding DNA: TGTGCCAGCAGCTTAGGGACTAGCGAATACAATGAGCAGTTCTTC. Its protein product is CASSLGTSEYNEQFF. Based on the CDR3 plus reference TRBV7-3 and TRBJ2-1, the full variable domain is GAGVSQTPSNKVTEKGKYVELRCDPISGHTALYWYRQSLGQGPEFLIYFQGTGAADDSGLPNDRFFAVRPEGSVSTLKIQRTERGDSAVYLCASSLGTSEYNEQFFGPGTRLTVL.

This clone was picked up a small number of times. J is TRBJ1-2 and V is TRBV2; 8 bases fit TRBD1. Germline-derived CDR1 and CDR2 are SNHLY and FYNNEI. This CDR3 spans 16 amino acids. J was trimmed by 3 bases and V by 5 bases; bases with no gene match: 11. CDR3 sequence: CASSSDDRGGYYGYTF. CDR3 nucleotides: TGTGCCAGCAGTAGCGATGACAGGGGAGGGTACTATGGCTACACCTTC.

The gene calls are TRBV7-9 and TRBJ2-6, with D perhaps TRBD1 (6 bases). The CDR3 loop spans 15 amino acids. Germline V gives CDR1 SEHNR, CDR2 FQNEAQ (reference sequence). The ends were cut back, 5 bases at V and 2 bases at J, with 10 bases in the middle. CDR3 sequence reads: CASSRDMAGANVLTF. As DNA, the CDR3 is TGTGCCAGCAGCCGGGACATGGCTGGGGCCAACGTCCTGACTTTC.

A word on this clone: Other DNA sequences within the sample encode an identical CDR3. The rearrangement uses TRBV2 and TRBJ1-6; maybe TRBD1 (6 bases). CDR3 length equals 14 residues. The ends were cut back, 6 bases at V and 3 bases at J, with 9 bases in the middle. Germline V gene sequence: CDR1 SNHLY, CDR2 FYNNEI. The CDR3 loop is CASSADSYNSPLHF. CDR3 nucleotide sequence: TGTGCCAGCAGCGCGGACAGCTATAATTCACCCCTCCACTTT. Complete variable domain (other parts from reference TRBV2 and TRBJ1-6): EPEVTQTPSHQVTQMGQEVILRCVPISNHLYFYWYRQILGQKVEFLVSFYNNEISEKSEIFDDQFSVERPDGSNFTLKIRSTKLEDSAMYFCASSADSYNSPLHFGNGTRLTVT.

This clone is labeled as medium-sized. The V gene is TRBV9, the J gene TRBJ1-6; D gene ambiguous. The CDR3 runs to 14 residues. Germline V gene lookup returns CDR1 SGDLS and CDR2 YYNGEE. V was trimmed by 0 bases and J by 10 bases, leaving 11 bases between them. Written as DNA, the CDR3 is TGTGCCAGCAGCGTAGTGGGGAGTCGCTCACCCCTCCACTTT. Translating it yields CASSVVGSRSPLHF. Combining the CDR3 with reference TRBV9 and TRBJ1-6 gives the whole variable domain DSGVTQTPKHLITATGQRVTLRCSPRSGDLSVYWYQQSLDQGLQFLIQYYNGEERAKGNILERFSAQQFPDLHSELNLSSLELGDSALYFCASSVVGSRSPLHFGNGTRLTVT.

The chain carries TRBV9 and TRBJ1-1; D may be TRBD1 (5 bases). The CDR3 covers 16 residues. Trimming removed 0 bases from V and 1 base from J, with 13 bases in between. CDR1 SGDLS and CDR2 YYNGEE come from the germline V gene. The CDR3 nucleotides are TGTGCCAGCAGCGTAGACGGGGCGCGGGGGAACACTGAAGCTTTCTTT. As protein: CASSVDGARGNTEAFF.

This clone showed up just a few times. The chain uses TRBV11-2 and TRBJ2-7, with D possibly matching TRBD2 (6 bases). Trimming removed 4 bases from V and 11 bases from J, with 12 bases in between. This CDR3 is built from 11 residues. Germline V lookup: CDR1 SGHAT, CDR2 FQNNGV. This CDR3 reads CASSYGGVKYF. CDR3 bases: TGTGCCAGCAGCTACGGCGGGGTAAAGTACTTC. The variable domain in full, completed from reference TRBV11-2 and TRBJ2-7, reads EAGVAQSPRYKIIEKRQSVAFWCNPISGHATLYWYQQILGQGPKLLIQFQNNGVVDDSQLPKDRFSAERLKGVDSTLKIQPAKLEDSAVYLCASSYGGVKYFGPGTRLTVT.

J is TRBJ2-1 and V is TRBV18, with 10 nucleotides matching TRBD2. After removal of 3 bases from V and 6 bases from J, the junction contained 5 bases not matched to a gene. CDR3 length: 15 residues. Germline CDR1 and CDR2: KGHSH and LQKENI. DNA of the CDR3: TGTGCCAGCTCACCCTTGGCTAGCGGGGGCAATGAGCAGTTCTTC. As protein: CASSPLASGGNEQFF.

This clone has only a few counts. Other DNA sequences within the sample encode an identical CDR3. The genes are TRBV2 and TRBJ1-1; the match to TRBD1 covers 7 bases. The CDR3 length is 13 residues. Germline trimming cut 4 bases from V and 4 bases from J; bases unmatched to any gene: 3. Germline V gene lookup returns CDR1 SNHLY and CDR2 FYNNEI. CDR3 DNA: TGTGCCAGCAGTGGGACAGGTGGCACTGAAGCTTTCTTT. Protein: CASSGTGGTEAFF. Supplemented by reference TRBV2 and TRBJ1-1, the full variable domain reads EPEVTQTPSHQVTQMGQEVILRCVPISNHLYFYWYRQILGQKVEFLVSFYNNEISEKSEIFDDQFSVERPDGSNFTLKIRSTKLEDSAMYFCASSGTGGTEAFFGQGTRLTVV.

This clone occurred a few times. V usage is TRBV28 and J usage is TRBJ2-3; 13 bases align to TRBD2. Germline V lookup: CDR1 MDHEN, CDR2 SYDVKM. This CDR3 region has 19 residues. V trimming: 3 bases; J trimming: 1 base; junction bases outside the gene matches: 10. The CDR3 sequence is CASSFSGTSGAEGTDTQYF. The DNA for the CDR3 is TGTGCCAGCAGTTTTTCCGGGACTAGCGGGGCGGAGGGCACAGATACGCAGTATTTT.

The chain carries TRBV11-2 and TRBJ2-3; D is unresolved. The CDR3 covers 13 residues. Deletions cut 5 bases from V and 4 bases from J, with 10 bases between. In germline, CDR1 is SGHAT, CDR2 FQNNGV. The CDR3 DNA sequence: TGTGCCAGCAGCCAAGGTGGAGCAGATACGCAGTATTTT. Translation gives CASSQGGADTQYF. The entire variable domain, with the rest obtained from reference TRBV11-2 and TRBJ2-3, is as follows: EAGVAQSPRYKIIEKRQSVAFWCNPISGHATLYWYQQILGQGPKLLIQFQNNGVVDDSQLPKDRFSAERLKGVDSTLKIQPAKLEDSAVYLCASSQGGADTQYFGPGTRLTVL.

The chain joins TRBV7-9 to TRBJ2-7; 10 bases line up with TRBD1. The CDR3 spans 14 residues. CDR1 is SEHNR and CDR2 is FQNEAQ in the germline V gene (reference sequence). V lost 5 bases to trimming and J lost 5 bases; unmatched junction nucleotides: 6. The CDR3 DNA sequence: TGTGCCAGCAGCCGGGGACAGGGGATCGACGAGCAGTACTTC. It specifies CASSRGQGIDEQYF.

This clone was detected only a few times. The rearrangement links TRBV11-3 to TRBJ2-5, with 7 nucleotides matching TRBD1. V dropped 4 bases and J dropped 1; count of bases not matched to a gene: 12. From germline, CDR1 is SGHNT and CDR2 YENEEA. This CDR3 is 17 amino acids long. DNA for the CDR3: TGTGCCAGCAGCTATGGGGTCGTAGGGGGCGGCCAAGAGACCCAGTACTTC. Protein: CASSYGVVGGGQETQYF.

V usage is TRBV29-1 and J usage is TRBJ1-2; the D is unclear. The CDR3 is 9 amino acids. V was shortened by 5 bases and J by 8 bases, with 6 bases between the two germline ends. Germline V gene lookup returns CDR1 SQVTM and CDR2 ANQGSEA. The CDR3 nucleotides read TGCAGCGTTTGGGAGGGCTACACCTTC. This sequence encodes CSVWEGYTF.

V is TRBV18 and J is TRBJ2-3; TRBD2 agrees at 10 bases. The CDR3 runs to 15 residues. The V and J ends lost 5 bases and 6 bases, in that order; junction bases with no gene match: 8. Germline V CDR1 and CDR2: KGHSH, LQKENI. The DNA of the CDR3 is TGTGCCAGCTCAGCGCCTAGCGGGGGCCAGGATACGCAGTATTTT. It specifies CASSAPSGGQDTQYF.

There are a few counts of this clone. The chain carries TRBV10-2 and TRBJ1-5; TRBD1 matches 9 bases. CDR3 length equals 19 residues. Germline V gene lookup returns CDR1 WSHSY and CDR2 SAAADI. J lost 0 bases, V lost 4 bases, and 13 bases had no gene match. The CDR3 region has the DNA TGCGCCAGCAGTGTGGGACAGACAGGGGGATCGTATAGCAATCAGCCCCAGCATTTT. Its translation: CASSVGQTGGSYSNQPQHF.

This clone was picked up a small number of times. The genes are TRBV28 and TRBJ2-7, with 9 positions matching TRBD1. The germline V gene encodes CDR1 MDHEN and CDR2 SYDVKM. The V and J ends lost 6 bases and 5 bases, in that order; junction bases with no gene match: 8. The CDR3 is made up of 14 amino acids. CDR3 coding DNA: TGTGCCAGCAGAACTACAGGGGGCGCGGACGAGCAGTACTTC. Translating it yields CASRTTGGADEQYF.

Many counts were recorded for this clone. This sample also contains other DNA sequences that code for the same CDR3. This rearrangement joins TRBV9 to TRBJ2-7; 14 positions match TRBD2. CDR3 length: 16 amino acids. Trimming took 0 bases from V and 4 from J; bases not matched to a gene: 3. Germline CDR1 SGDLS, CDR2 YYNGEE. The CDR3 DNA reads TGTGCCAGCAGCGTAGGTGGGACTAGCGGGAGTTACGAGCAGTACTTC. Its translation: CASSVGGTSGSYEQYF.

The rearrangement links TRBV6-6 to TRBJ2-2, with TRBD1 as a possible D gene (6 bases). Germline loops: CDR1 MNHNY, CDR2 SVGAGI (reference sequence). The CDR3 loop spans 16 amino acids. Trimming took 6 bases from V and 6 from J, leaving 20 bases between them. CDR3 residues: CASSTFGAGVPGELFF. CDR3 nucleotide sequence: TGTGCCAGCAGCACCTTCGGCGCAGGGGTTCCCGGGGAGCTGTTTTTT.

The chain combines TRBV27 with TRBJ2-1; 13 positions match TRBD2. The length of the CDR3 is 16 residues. Germline CDR1 is MNHEY and CDR2 is SMNVEV (reference sequence). After removal of 6 bases from V and 14 bases from J, the junction contained 16 bases not matched to a gene. CDR3: CASSRDRLAGGRWEFF. The CDR3 DNA is TGTGCCAGCAGCCGAGATCGACTAGCGGGGGGCCGGTGGGAGTTCTTC.

A few counts support this clone. The chain combines TRBV18 with TRBJ1-6; a possible D gene is TRBD1 (5 bases). Germline V CDR1 and CDR2: KGHSH, LQKENI. There are 13 residues in the CDR3. Trimming pared 4 bases from V and 8 bases from J, leaving 9 bases between. In nucleotides, the CDR3 is TGTGCCAGCTCACTGGCACAGGATTCACCCCTCCACTTT. It codes for CASSLAQDSPLHF.